These 11 T cell receptor beta chains came from one sample sequenced in a study of blood T cell repertoires in COVID-19. TCRdb's copy holds only in-frame clones and misses some; the assay was immunoSEQ multiplex PCR. In the table there are about 300,000 clones, roughly 83% of which are singletons. Source material: peripheral blood. These receptors were obtained from a human donor with COVID-19, enrolled during active disease. The donor label of this sample is uncertain.

The V gene is TRBV6-6, the J gene TRBJ2-3, with D hard to call. V shed 4 bases and J shed 0 bases, with 8 bases lying between them. From germline, CDR1 is MNHNY and CDR2 SVGAGI (reference sequence). The CDR3 spans 14 residues. CDR3 in DNA: TGTGCCAGCAGTTCGGGTGTTAGCACAGATACGCAGTATTTT. Translated, it gives CASSSGVSTDTQYF.

This chain links TRBV7-2 with TRBJ1-5; 7 positions match TRBD1. The CDR3 totals 15 residues. The germline V gene has CDR1 SGHTA and CDR2 FQGNSA. V trimming: 5 bases; J trimming: 7 bases; junction bases outside the gene matches: 11. The CDR3 loop reads CASSIRQGGRQPQHF. As DNA, the CDR3 is TGTGCCAGCAGCATCCGACAGGGAGGAAGACAGCCCCAGCATTTT. Complete variable domain (other parts from reference TRBV7-2 and TRBJ1-5): GAGVSQSPSNKVTEKGKDVELRCDPISGHTALYWYRQSLGQGLEFLIYFQGNSAPDKSGLPSDRFSAERTGGSVSTLTIQRTQQEDSAVYLCASSIRQGGRQPQHFGDGTRLSIL.

This clone occurred a few times. This chain joins TRBV2 and TRBJ2-2; D is uncertain. Germline V gives CDR1 SNHLY, CDR2 FYNNEI. The CDR3 length is 14 residues. V was shortened by 7 bases and J by 0 bases, with 9 bases between the two germline ends. The CDR3 loop reads CASIGSTNTGELFF. The CDR3 nucleotides read TGTGCCAGCATAGGTAGCACGAACACCGGGGAGCTGTTTTTT.

V gene TRBV19 combines with J gene TRBJ1-3; the D gene is possibly TRBD1 (6 bases). Germline CDR1 is LNHDA and CDR2 is SQIVND (reference sequence). V dropped 8 bases and J dropped 1 base, with 18 bases sitting between them. There are 16 residues in the CDR3. The CDR3 sequence: CASGPGAFDSGNTIYF. For the CDR3, the DNA is TGTGCCAGTGGGCCAGGGGCCTTCGATTCTGGAAACACCATATATTTT.

The chain combines TRBV19 with TRBJ1-2; the D is unclear. V was shortened by 3 bases and J by 5 bases, with 16 bases between the two germline ends. The germline gives CDR1 LNHDA, CDR2 SQIVND (reference sequence). CDR3 length: 15 residues. For the CDR3, the DNA is TGTGCCAGTAGTATCCCTTCGGTGAATTTTTATGGCTACACCTTC. It codes for CASSIPSVNFYGYTF.

CDR3 region: CASSGRLAGNTGELFF. Here the CDR3 DNA reads TGTGCCAGCAGCGGAAGACTAGCGGGGAACACCGGGGAGCTGTTTTTT. The chain links TRBV9 to TRBJ2-2; 10 bases align to TRBD2. The CDR3 runs 16 residues. Germline CDR1 is SGDLS and CDR2 is YYNGEE. The V and J ends lost 3 bases and 1 base, in that order; junction bases with no gene match: 3.

The chain recombines TRBV2 with TRBJ1-5; D is unresolved. Germline CDR1 reads SNHLY; CDR2 reads FYNNEI. Trimming took 1 base from V and 0 from J, leaving 10 bases between them. The CDR3 extends over 16 amino acids. CDR3 nucleotide sequence: TGTGCCAGCAGTGAAGGAGGGCAGAATAGCAATCAGCCCCAGCATTTT. This sequence encodes CASSEGGQNSNQPQHF.

The chain carries TRBV13 and TRBJ2-7; 8 bases agree with TRBD2. The V and J ends lost 5 bases and 0 bases, in that order; junction bases with no gene match: 3. Per germline, CDR1 PRHDT and CDR2 FYEKMQ (reference sequence). CDR3 size: 14 residues. CDR3 region: CASSNSGASYEQYF. CDR3 sequence (DNA): TGTGCCAGCAGCAATAGCGGGGCCTCCTACGAGCAGTACTTC.

This clone was detected only a few times. The chain carries TRBV29-1 and TRBJ1-1; D call uncertain. The CDR3 runs 13 residues. Germline assignment: CDR1 SQVTM and CDR2 ANQGSEA. Trimming took off 3 bases at V and 1 base at J, with 9 bases between the two ends. CDR3 sequence (DNA): TGCAGCGTTGACAGACACCGGAACACTGAAGCTTTCTTT. Protein sequence: CSVDRHRNTEAFF.

V is TRBV6-2 or TRBV6-3 and J is TRBJ2-1; TRBD2 is a possible D gene (5 bases). V was cut by 5 bases and J by 2 bases, with 10 bases left in between. Germline V gene lookup returns CDR1 MNHEY and CDR2 SVGEGT. This CDR3 has 14 amino acids. The CDR3 bases are TGTGCCAGCAGTACCCGGGAAACCTACAATGAGCAGTTCTTC. Its protein is CASSTRETYNEQFF.

The chain carries TRBV9 and TRBJ2-7; D uncertain. Trimming left V 0 bases short and J 7 bases short, with 11 bases between. The CDR3 is 13 residues long. The germline gives CDR1 SGDLS, CDR2 YYNGEE. CDR3 bases: TGTGCCAGCAGCGTAGACTTGTCACGGGAGCAGTACTTC. Translating gives CASSVDLSREQYF.